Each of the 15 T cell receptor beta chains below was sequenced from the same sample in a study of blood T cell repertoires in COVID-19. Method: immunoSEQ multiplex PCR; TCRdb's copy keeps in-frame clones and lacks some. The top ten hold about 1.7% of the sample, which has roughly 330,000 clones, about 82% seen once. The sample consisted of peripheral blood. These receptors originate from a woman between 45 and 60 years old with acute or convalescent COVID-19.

The CDR3 nucleotides are TGTGCCAGCAGAGACCAGGGGGCAGACGAGCAGTACTTC. It encodes CASRDQGADEQYF. The chain recombines TRBV28 with TRBJ2-7, with TRBD1 matching over 8 bases. The CDR3 runs 13 residues. V lost 6 bases and J lost 5; bases outside the gene matches: 6. In germline, CDR1 is MDHEN, CDR2 SYDVKM.

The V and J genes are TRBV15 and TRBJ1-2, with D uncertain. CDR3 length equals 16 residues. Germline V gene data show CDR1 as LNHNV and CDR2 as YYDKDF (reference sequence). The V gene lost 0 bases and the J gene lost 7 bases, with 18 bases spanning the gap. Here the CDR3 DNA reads TGTGCCACCAGCAGAGATCCGGGAAGGAGGTTGAGTGGCTACACCTTC. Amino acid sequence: CATSRDPGRRLSGYTF. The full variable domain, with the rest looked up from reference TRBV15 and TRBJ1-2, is DAMVIQNPRYQVTQFGKPVTLSCSQTLNHNVMYWYQQKSSQAPKLLFHYYDKDFNNEADTPDNFQSRRPNTSFCFLDIRSPGLGDTAMYLCATSRDPGRRLSGYTFGSGTRLTVV.

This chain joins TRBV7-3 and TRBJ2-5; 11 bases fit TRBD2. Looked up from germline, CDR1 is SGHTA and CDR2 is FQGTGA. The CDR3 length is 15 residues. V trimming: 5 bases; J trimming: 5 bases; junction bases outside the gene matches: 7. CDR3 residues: CASSRSGRAYETQYF. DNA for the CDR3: TGTGCCAGCAGCCGTAGCGGGAGGGCCTATGAGACCCAGTACTTC. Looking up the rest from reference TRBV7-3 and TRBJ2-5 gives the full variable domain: GAGVSQTPSNKVTEKGKYVELRCDPISGHTALYWYRQSLGQGPEFLIYFQGTGAADDSGLPNDRFFAVRPEGSVSTLKIQRTERGDSAVYLCASSRSGRAYETQYFGPGTRLLVL.

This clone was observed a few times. In nucleotides, the CDR3 is TGCGCCAGCAGCTTGAGAGGACGGGGCACCGGGGAGCTGTTTTTT. Amino acid sequence: CASSLRGRGTGELFF. The chain employs TRBV5-1 and TRBJ2-2; possible D gene TRBD2, 5 bases. V was pared by 1 base and J by 4 bases, with 11 bases between. Germline V gene lookup returns CDR1 SGHRS and CDR2 YFSETQ. The CDR3 runs to 15 residues.

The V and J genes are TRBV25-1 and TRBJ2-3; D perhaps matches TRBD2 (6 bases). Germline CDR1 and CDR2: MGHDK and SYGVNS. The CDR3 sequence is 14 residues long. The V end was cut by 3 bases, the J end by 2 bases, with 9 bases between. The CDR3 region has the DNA TGTGCCAGCAGTGAGGAGGACTACACAGATACGCAGTATTTT. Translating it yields CASSEEDYTDTQYF.

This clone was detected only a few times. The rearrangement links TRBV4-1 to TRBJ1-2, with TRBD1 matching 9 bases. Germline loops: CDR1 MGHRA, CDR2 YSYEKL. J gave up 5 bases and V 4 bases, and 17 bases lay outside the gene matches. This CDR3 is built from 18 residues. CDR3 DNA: TGCGCCAGCAGCCTTTTAACAGCCCTCGGACAGGGGATTTATGGCTACACCTTC. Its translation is CASSLLTALGQGIYGYTF.

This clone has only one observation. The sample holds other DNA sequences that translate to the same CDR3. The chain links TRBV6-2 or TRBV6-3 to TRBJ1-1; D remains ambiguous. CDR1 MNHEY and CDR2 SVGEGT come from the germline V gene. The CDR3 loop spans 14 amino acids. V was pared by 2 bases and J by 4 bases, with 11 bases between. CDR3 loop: CASSYRTGGTEAFF. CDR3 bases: TGTGCCAGCAGTTACCGGACTGGTGGCACTGAAGCTTTCTTT.

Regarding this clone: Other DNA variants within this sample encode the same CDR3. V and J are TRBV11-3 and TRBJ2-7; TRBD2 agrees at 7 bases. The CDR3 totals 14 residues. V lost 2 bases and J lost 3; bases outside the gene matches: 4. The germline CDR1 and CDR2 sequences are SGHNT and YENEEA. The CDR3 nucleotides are TGTGCCAGCAGCTTATCCGGGACTAACTACGAGCAGTACTTC. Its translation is CASSLSGTNYEQYF.

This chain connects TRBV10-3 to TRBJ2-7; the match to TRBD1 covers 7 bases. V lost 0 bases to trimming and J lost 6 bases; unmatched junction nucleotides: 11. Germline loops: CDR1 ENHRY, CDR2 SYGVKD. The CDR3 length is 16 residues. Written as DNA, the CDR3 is TGTGCCATCAGTGAGTCGCCCCGATCTCCAGGGGGCGAGCAGTACTTC. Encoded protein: CAISESPRSPGGEQYF.

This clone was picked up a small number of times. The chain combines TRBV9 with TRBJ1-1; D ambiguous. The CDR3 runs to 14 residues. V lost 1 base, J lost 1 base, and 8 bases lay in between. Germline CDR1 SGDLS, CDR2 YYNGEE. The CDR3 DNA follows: TGTGCCAGCAGCGTACAGGCGACGAACACTGAAGCTTTCTTT. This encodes CASSVQATNTEAFF. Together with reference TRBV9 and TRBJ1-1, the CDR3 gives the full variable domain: DSGVTQTPKHLITATGQRVTLRCSPRSGDLSVYWYQQSLDQGLQFLIQYYNGEERAKGNILERFSAQQFPDLHSELNLSSLELGDSALYFCASSVQATNTEAFFGQGTRLTVV.

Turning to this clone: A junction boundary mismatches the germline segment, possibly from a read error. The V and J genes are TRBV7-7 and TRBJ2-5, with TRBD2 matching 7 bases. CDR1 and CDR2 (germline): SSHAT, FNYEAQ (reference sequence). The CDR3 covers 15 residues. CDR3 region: CASSYGSGREETQYF. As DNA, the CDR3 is TGTGCTAGCAGCTATGGTTCTGGGAGGGAAGAGACCCAGTACTTC.

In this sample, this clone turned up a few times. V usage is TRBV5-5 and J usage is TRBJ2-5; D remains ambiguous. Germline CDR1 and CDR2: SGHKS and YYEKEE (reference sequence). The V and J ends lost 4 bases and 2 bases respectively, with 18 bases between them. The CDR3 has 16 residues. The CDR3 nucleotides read TGTGCCAGCAGCAGCAAACGACACCTCCTTCAAGAGACCCAGTACTTC. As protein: CASSSKRHLLQETQYF.

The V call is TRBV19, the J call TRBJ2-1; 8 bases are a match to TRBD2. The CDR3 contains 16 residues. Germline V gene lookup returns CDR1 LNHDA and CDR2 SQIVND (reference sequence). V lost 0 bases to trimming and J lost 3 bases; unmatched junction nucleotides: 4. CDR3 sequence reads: CASSIDGGRHYNEQFF. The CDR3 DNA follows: TGTGCCAGTAGTATAGACGGCGGGAGGCACTACAATGAGCAGTTCTTC.

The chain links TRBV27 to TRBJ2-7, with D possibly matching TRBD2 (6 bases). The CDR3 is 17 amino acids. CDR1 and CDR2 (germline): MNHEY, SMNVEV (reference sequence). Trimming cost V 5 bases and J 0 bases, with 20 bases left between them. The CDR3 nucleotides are TGTGCCAGCAGTCGACTAGGGTGGGACCTGAGCTCCTACGAGCAGTACTTC. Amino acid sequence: CASSRLGWDLSSYEQYF.

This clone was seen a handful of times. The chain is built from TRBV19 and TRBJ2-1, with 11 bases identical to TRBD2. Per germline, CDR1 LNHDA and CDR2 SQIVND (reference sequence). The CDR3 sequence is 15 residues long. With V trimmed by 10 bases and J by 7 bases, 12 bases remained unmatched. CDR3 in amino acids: CATPPSGRSVNEQFF. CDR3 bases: TGTGCCACCCCCCCTAGCGGGAGGAGTGTGAATGAGCAGTTCTTC.